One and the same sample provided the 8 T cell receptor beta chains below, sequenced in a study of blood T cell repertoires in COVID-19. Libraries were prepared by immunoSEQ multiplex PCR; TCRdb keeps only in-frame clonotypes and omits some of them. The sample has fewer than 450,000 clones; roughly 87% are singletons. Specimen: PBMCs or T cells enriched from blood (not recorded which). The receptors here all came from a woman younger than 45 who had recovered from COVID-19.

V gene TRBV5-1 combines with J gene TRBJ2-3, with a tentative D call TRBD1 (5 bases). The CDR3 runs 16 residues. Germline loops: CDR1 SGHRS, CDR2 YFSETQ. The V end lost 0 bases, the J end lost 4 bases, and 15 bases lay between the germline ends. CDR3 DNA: TGCGCCAGCAGCTTGGGCTCAGGGCTTAGGGCAGATACGCAGTATTTT. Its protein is CASSLGSGLRADTQYF.

The CDR3 DNA reads TGTGCCAGCAGGCCCGGGACAGACTACAATGAGCAGTTCTTC. Translated: CASRPGTDYNEQFF. The chain joins TRBV2 to TRBJ2-1; TRBD1 matches 7 bases. Per the germline V gene, CDR1 is SNHLY and CDR2 is FYNNEI. Trimming removed 6 bases from V and 3 bases from J; junction bases left unmatched: 5. The CDR3 is 14 residues long.

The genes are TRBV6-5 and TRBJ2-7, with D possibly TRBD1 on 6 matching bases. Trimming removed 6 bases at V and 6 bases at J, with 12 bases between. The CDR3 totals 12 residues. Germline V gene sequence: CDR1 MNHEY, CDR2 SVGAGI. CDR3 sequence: CASRTQGGEQYF. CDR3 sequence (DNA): TGTGCCAGCAGGACACAGGGTGGCGAGCAGTACTTC.

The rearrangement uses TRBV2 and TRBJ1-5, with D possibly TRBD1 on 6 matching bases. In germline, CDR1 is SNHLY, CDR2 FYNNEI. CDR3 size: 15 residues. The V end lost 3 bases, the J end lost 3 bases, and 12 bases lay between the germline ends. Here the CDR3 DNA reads TGTGCCAGCAGTGATCAGGGGTTTGCCAATCAGCCCCAGCATTTT. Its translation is CASSDQGFANQPQHF.

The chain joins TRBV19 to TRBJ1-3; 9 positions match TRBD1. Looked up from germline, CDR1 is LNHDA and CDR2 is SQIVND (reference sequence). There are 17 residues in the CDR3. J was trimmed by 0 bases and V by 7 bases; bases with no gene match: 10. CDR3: CASTPGQGTISGNTIYF. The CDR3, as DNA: TGTGCCAGTACCCCGGGACAGGGAACAATCTCTGGAAACACCATATATTTT.

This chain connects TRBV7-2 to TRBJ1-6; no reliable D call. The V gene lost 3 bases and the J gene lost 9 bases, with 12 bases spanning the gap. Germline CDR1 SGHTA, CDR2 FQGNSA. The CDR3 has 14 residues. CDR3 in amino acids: CASSLGGSPSPLHF. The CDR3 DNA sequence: TGTGCCAGCAGCTTGGGAGGGTCCCCTTCACCCCTCCACTTT.

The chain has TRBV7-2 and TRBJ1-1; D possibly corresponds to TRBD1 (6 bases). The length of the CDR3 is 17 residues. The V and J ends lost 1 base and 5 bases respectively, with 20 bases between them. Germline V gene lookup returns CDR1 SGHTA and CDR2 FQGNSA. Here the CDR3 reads CASSLGLVGAGVTEAFF. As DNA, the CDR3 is TGTGCCAGCAGCTTAGGATTGGTGGGGGCAGGGGTGACTGAAGCTTTCTTT.

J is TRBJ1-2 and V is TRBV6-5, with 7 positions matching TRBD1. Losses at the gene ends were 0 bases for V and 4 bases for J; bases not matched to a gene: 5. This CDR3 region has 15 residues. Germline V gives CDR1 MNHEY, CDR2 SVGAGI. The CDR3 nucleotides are TGTGCCAGCAGTTACTCGCAGGGGGTCGGCTATGGCTACACCTTC. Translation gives CASSYSQGVGYGYTF.